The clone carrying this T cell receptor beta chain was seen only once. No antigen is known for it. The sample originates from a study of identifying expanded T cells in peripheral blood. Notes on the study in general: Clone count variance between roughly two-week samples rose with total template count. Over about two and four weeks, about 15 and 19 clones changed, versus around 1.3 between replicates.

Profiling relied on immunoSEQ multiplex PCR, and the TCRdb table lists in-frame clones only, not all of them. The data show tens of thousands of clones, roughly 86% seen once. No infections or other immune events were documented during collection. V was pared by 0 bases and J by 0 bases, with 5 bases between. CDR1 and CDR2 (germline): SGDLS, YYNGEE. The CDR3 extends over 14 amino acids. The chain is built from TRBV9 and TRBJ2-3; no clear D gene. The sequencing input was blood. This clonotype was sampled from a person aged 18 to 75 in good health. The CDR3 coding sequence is TGTGCCAGCAGCGTAGACCGTAGCACAGATACGCAGTATTTT. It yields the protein CASSVDRSTDTQYF. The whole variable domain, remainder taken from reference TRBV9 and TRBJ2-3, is DSGVTQTPKHLITATGQRVTLRCSPRSGDLSVYWYQQSLDQGLQFLIQYYNGEERAKGNILERFSAQQFPDLHSELNLSSLELGDSALYFCASSVDRSTDTQYFGPGTRLTVL.